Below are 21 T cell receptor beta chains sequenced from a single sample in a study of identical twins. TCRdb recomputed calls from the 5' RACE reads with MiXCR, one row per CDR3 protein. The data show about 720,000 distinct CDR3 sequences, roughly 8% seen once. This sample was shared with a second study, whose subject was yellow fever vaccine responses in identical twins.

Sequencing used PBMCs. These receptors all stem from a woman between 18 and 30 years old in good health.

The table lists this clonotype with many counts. The CDR3 DNA sequence: TGTGCCAGCAGCGCCCGCAGGGAGGGTGTGTACAATGAGCAGTTCTTC. Translating gives CASSARREGVYNEQFF. The rearrangement joins TRBV9 to TRBJ2-1, with TRBD2 matching over 7 bases. J gave up 4 bases and V 3 bases, and 10 bases lay outside the gene matches. Germline V gene lookup returns CDR1 SGDLS and CDR2 YYNGEE. CDR3 size: 16 residues.

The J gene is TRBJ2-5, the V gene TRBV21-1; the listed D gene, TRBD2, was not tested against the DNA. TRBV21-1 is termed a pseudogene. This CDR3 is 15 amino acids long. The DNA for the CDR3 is TGTGCCAGCAGCAAAGTTGGCGGGAGCCGCGTAAGGCAGTACTTC. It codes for CASSKVGGSRVRQYF.

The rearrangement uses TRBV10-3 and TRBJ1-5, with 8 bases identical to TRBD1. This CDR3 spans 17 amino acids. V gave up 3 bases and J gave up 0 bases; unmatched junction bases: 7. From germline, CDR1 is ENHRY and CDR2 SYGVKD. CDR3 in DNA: TGTGCCATCAGTGATTCAGGACAGGGCTATAGCAATCAGCCCCAGCATTTT. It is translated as CAISDSGQGYSNQPQHF.

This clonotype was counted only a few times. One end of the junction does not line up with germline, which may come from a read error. DNA for the CDR3: TGTGCTAGCAGCCCTGTTGCTAGCACAGATACGCAGTATTTT. This encodes CASSPVASTDTQYF. The J gene is TRBJ2-3, the V gene TRBV7-7; D is unresolved. CDR3 length: 14 amino acids. Germline V gene data show CDR1 as SSHAT and CDR2 as FNYEAQ (reference sequence).

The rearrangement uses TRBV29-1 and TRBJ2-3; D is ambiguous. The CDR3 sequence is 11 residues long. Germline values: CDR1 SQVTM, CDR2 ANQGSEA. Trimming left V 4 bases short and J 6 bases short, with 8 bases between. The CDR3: CSVAGPDTQYF. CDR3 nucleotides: TGCAGCGTTGCCGGGCCGGATACGCAGTATTTT.

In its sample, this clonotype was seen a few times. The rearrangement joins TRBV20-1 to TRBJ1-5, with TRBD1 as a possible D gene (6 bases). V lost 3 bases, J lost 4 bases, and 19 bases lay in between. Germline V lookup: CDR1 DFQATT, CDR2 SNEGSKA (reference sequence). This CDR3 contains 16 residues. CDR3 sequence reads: CSASTGKGIVNQPQHF. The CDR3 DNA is TGCAGTGCTAGCACAGGGAAGGGGATAGTGAATCAGCCCCAGCATTTT.

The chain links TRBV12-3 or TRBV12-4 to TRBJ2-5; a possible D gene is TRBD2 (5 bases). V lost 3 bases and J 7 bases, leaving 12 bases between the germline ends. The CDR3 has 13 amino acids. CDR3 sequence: CASSFRGLGTQYF. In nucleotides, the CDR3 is TGTGCCAGCAGTTTTCGGGGTTTAGGGACCCAGTACTTC.

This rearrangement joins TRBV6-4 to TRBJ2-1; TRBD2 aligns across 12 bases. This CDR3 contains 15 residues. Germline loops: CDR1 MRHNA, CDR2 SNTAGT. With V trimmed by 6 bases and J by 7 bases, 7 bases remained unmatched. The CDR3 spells CASRPLAGGGNEQFF. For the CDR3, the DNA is TGTGCCAGCAGACCTCTAGCGGGAGGGGGTAATGAGCAGTTCTTC.

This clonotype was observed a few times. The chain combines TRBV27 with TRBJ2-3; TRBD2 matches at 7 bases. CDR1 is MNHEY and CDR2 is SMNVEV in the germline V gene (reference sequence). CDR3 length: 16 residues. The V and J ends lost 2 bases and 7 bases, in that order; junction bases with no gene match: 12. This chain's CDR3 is CASSLREGYPYYTQYF. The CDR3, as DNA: TGTGCCAGCAGTTTAAGGGAGGGATACCCGTATTATACGCAGTATTTT.

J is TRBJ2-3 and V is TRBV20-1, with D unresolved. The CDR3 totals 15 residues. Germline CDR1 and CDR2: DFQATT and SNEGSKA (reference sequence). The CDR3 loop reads CSAASGLQPTDTQYF. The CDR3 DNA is TGCAGCGCGGCTAGTGGCCTCCAGCCCACAGATACGCAGTATTTT.

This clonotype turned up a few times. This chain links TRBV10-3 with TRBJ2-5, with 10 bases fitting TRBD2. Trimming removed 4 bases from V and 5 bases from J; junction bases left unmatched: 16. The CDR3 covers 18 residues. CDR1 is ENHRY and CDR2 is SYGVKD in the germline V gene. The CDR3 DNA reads TGTGCCATCAGTGGGGATTCGTCAGCGGGAGGGCCGTGGGAGACCCAGTACTTC. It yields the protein CAISGDSSAGGPWETQYF.

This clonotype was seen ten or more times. The DNA for the CDR3 is TGTGCCAGCAGCGTCCGGGACGTCCCTAGGCAGTTCTTC. This gives the protein CASSVRDVPRQFF. The chain employs TRBV7-9 and TRBJ2-1; perhaps D is TRBD1 or TRBD2 (5 bases each). Deletions cut 5 bases from V and 12 bases from J, with 17 bases between. The CDR3 is 13 amino acids. Germline CDR1 and CDR2: SEHNR and FQNEAQ (reference sequence).

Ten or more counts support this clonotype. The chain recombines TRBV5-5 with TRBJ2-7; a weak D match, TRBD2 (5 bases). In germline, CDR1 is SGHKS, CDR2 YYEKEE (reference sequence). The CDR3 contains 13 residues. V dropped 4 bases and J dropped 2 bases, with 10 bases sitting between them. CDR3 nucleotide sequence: TGTGCCAGCAGCCGGGATTTGGCCTACGAGCAGTACTTC. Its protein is CASSRDLAYEQYF.

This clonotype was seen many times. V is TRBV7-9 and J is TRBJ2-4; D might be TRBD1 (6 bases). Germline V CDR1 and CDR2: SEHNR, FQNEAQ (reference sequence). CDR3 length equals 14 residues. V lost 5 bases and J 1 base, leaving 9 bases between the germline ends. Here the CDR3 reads CASSNQGAKNIQYF. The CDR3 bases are TGTGCCAGCAGCAACCAGGGGGCCAAAAACATTCAGTACTTC. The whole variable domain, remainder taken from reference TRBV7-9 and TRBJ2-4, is DTGVSQNPRHKITKRGQNVTFRCDPISEHNRLYWYRQTLGQGPEFLTYFQNEAQLEKSRLLSDRFSAERPKGSFSTLEIQRTEQGDSAMYLCASSNQGAKNIQYFGAGTRLSVL.

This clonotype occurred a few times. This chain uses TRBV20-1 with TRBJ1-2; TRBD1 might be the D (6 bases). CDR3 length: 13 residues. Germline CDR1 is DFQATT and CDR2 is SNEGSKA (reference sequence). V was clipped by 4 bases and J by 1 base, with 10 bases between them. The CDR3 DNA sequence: TGCAGTGCTAAAGGGGGGAATAACTATGGCTACACCTTC. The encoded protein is CSAKGGNNYGYTF.

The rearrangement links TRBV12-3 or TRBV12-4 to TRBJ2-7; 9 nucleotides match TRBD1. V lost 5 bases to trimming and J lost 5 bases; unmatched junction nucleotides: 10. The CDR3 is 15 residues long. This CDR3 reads CASSTTGTGLHEQYF. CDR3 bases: TGTGCCAGCAGTACCACCGGGACAGGGCTTCACGAGCAGTACTTC.

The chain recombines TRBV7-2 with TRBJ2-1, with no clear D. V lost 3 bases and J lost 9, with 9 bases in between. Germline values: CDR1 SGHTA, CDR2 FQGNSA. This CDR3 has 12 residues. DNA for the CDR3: TGTGCCAGCAGCTTGGGCTCGGCTGAGCAGTTCTTC. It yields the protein CASSLGSAEQFF. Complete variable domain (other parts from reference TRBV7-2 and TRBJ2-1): GAGVSQSPSNKVTEKGKDVELRCDPISGHTALYWYRQSLGQGLEFLIYFQGNSAPDKSGLPSDRFSAERTGGSVSTLTIQRTQQEDSAVYLCASSLGSAEQFFGPGTRLTVL.

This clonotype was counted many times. In nucleotides, the CDR3 is TGCAGTGCTCCTCCCCCAATTAGCGGGGGGCCCCCTCCCTACAATGAGCAGTTCTTC. Translated, it gives CSAPPPISGGPPPYNEQFF. The chain couples TRBV20-1 to TRBJ2-1, with 10 positions matching TRBD2. Losses at the gene ends were 5 bases for V and 2 bases for J; bases not matched to a gene: 18. The CDR3 contains 19 residues. Germline V gene data show CDR1 as DFQATT and CDR2 as SNEGSKA (reference sequence).

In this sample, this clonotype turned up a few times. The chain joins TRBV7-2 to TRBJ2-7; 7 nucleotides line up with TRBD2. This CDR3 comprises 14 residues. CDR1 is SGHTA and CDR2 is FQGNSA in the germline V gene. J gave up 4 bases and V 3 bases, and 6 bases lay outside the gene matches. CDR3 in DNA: TGTGCCAGCAGCTTCGGGGGGTACCGTTACGAGCAGTACTTC. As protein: CASSFGGYRYEQYF.

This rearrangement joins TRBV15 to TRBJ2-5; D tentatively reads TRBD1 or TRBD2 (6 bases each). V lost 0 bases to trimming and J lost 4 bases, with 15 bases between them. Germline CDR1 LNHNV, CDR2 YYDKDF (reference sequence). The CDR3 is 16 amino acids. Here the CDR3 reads CATSRDGGQGRETQYF. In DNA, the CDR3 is TGTGCCACCAGCAGAGATGGGGGGCAGGGTAGAGAGACCCAGTACTTC.

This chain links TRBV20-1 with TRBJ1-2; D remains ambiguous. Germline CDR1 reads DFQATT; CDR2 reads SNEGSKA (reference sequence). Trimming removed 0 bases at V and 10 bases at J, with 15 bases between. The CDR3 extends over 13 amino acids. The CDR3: CSARDLTAKPYTF. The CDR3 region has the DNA TGCAGTGCTAGAGATCTTACAGCCAAACCCTACACCTTC.